The TCR beta chain under discussion was sequenced for a study of blood T cell repertoires in COVID-19. On the study more broadly: Sites across the United States, Italy and Spain contributed samples from acute and convalescent COVID-19. The cDNA or gDNA used as material had been derived from T cells, B-cell-depleted T cells, or PBMCs.

The CDR3 covers 15 residues. After removal of 1 base from V and 6 bases from J, the junction contained 5 bases not matched to a gene. CDR1 is LGHNA and CDR2 is YSLEER in the germline V gene. Per the original data handling: Counts of nucleated cells, estimated from reference gene primer amplification, were obtained. The protocol was immunoSEQ multiplex PCR, while the TCRdb copy is restricted to in-frame clones and leaves out a portion. The V and J calls and the clone size are those of that table, but D and trimming were determined from the DNA. Here the sample spans tens of thousands of clones, 75% to 85% being singletons.

The V call is TRBV4-3, the J call TRBJ1-5, with 8 bases aligning to TRBD1. This sequence originates from a human donor with acute or convalescent COVID-19. The donor label of this sample is uncertain. The sequenced sample was peripheral blood. DNA for the CDR3: TGCGCCAGCAGCCAAGGGACAGGGATGAGTCAGCCCCAGCATTTT. This translates into CASSQGTGMSQPQHF.